Listed below are T cell receptor beta chains from one sample, sequenced in a study of blood T cell repertoires in COVID-19. Some clones are missing from TCRdb's copy, which holds only in-frame ones; the method was immunoSEQ multiplex PCR. This table has about 68,000 clones, about 90% appearing once. What was sequenced was peripheral blood. The receptor source for this set is a human donor in a cohort sampled during active COVID-19. Each CDR3 is given with its conserved first and last residue.

v_call	j_call	cdr3_aa
TRBV30	TRBJ1-4	CAWSLRDMGNEKLFF
TRBV12-3/TRBV12-4	TRBJ2-1	CASSLGELEQFF
TRBV4-2	TRBJ2-7	CASSHELGLAGDRYF
TRBV14	TRBJ2-1	CASSHRTVNNEQFF
TRBV7-9	TRBJ2-1	CVSSLVWTEQFF
TRBV7-8	TRBJ2-1	CASSLALAGGNEQFF
TRBV28	TRBJ2-1	CASSPLVGAEGFEQFF
TRBV19	TRBJ2-7	CASSIFGYGYEQYF
TRBV30	TRBJ2-5	CAWSSGSSQETQYF
TRBV3-1/TRBV3-2	TRBJ1-6	CASSQAGAVLYSPLHF
TRBV28	TRBJ1-5	CASSFSLFTGGPLPQPQHF